This is a list of T cell receptor beta chains from one sample in a study of human T cells and chemical hapten exposure. From the RACE reads, TCRdb called clonotypes with MiXCR, one entry per CDR3 protein. The data show 80,000 to 95,000 distinct CDR3 sequences, 9.6% seen once. The source was whole blood, collected in connection with sensitization to the hapten diphenylcyclopropenone (DPC). The receptors derive from a woman in her thirties or forties with alopecia areata. Some clones in this sample may be carry-over from other donors' samples. CDR3s include the opening cysteine and the closing phenylalanine or tryptophan. A D gene is named only where the DNA matches it firmly. Part of the rows lack a size; the others show once, few, many or a class for expanded clones.

clone size,V gene,D gene,J gene,CDR3 protein,CDR3 DNA
few,TRBV7-9,-,TRBJ1-3,CASSPPGASSGNTIYF,TGTGCCAGCAGCCCCCCGGGGGCGAGCTCTGGAAACACCATATATTTT
few,TRBV15,-,TRBJ1-1,CATSQGDQGLSTEAFF,TGTGCCACCAGCCAAGGGGACCAGGGACTCTCCACTGAAGCTTTCTTT
few,TRBV7-3,-,TRBJ2-1,CASSSTGHSYNEQFF,TGTGCCAGCAGCTCGACGGGTCACTCCTACAATGAGCAGTTCTTC
many,TRBV18,TRBD1,TRBJ2-7,CASSGTGTSYEQYF,TGTGCCAGCTCCGGGACAGGGACCTCCTACGAGCAGTACTTC
-,TRBV12-3/TRBV12-4,-,TRBJ1-1,CASSRRAPEAFF,TGTGCCAGCAGTCGCAGGGCACCAGAAGCTTTCTTT
many,TRBV6-1,TRBD1,TRBJ1-5,CASSIGTASNQPQHF,TGTGCCAGCAGTATCGGGACAGCTAGCAATCAGCCCCAGCATTTT
-,TRBV10-1,TRBD1,TRBJ2-1,CASSADRDSYNEQFF,TGCGCCAGCAGTGCGGACAGGGACTCCTACAATGAGCAGTTCTTC
-,TRBV2,TRBD1,TRBJ2-5,CASRANRGPAETQYF,TGTGCCAGCAGGGCGAACAGGGGGCCCGCTGAGACCCAGTACTTC
many,TRBV30,-,TRBJ2-7,CAWGSSGQRRYEQYF,TGTGCCTGGGGGAGTTCGGGGCAACGACGGTACGAGCAGTACTTC
many,TRBV4-3,-,TRBJ2-5,CASSRNDLPGETQYF,TGCGCCAGCAGCCGAAATGACCTACCGGGAGAGACCCAGTACTTC
few,TRBV6-2/TRBV6-3,-,TRBJ2-1,CATGLQTDYNEQFF,TGTGCCACCGGCCTCCAGACTGACTACAATGAGCAGTTCTTC
-,TRBV7-2,TRBD1,TRBJ2-7,CASSLARGNALGEQYF,TGTGCCAGCAGCTTAGCCAGGGGGAACGCCCTCGGGGAGCAGTACTTC
few,TRBV5-4,TRBD1,TRBJ1-1,CASSYDRVNTEAFF,TGTGCCAGCAGCTACGACAGGGTTAACACTGAAGCTTTCTTT
few,TRBV12-3/TRBV12-4,TRBD1,TRBJ1-3,CASSLATGAGNTIYF,TGTGCCAGCAGTTTGGCGACAGGGGCTGGAAACACCATATATTTT
-,TRBV7-9,-,TRBJ2-4,CASSLGGIQYF,TGTGCCAGCAGCTTAGGAGGGATTCAGTACTTC
few,TRBV28,TRBD2,TRBJ2-4,CASSFLWRGGTKNIQYF,TGTGCCAGCAGTTTTCTCTGGCGGGGGGGCACCAAAAACATTCAGTACTTC
few,TRBV29-1,-,TRBJ2-5,CSVGDLQETQYF,TGCAGCGTGGGGGATTTACAAGAGACCCAGTACTTC
-,TRBV10-3,-,TRBJ2-1,CAISESASEGTKTQVEQFF,TGTGCCATCAGTGAGTCGGCTAGCGAGGGGACCAAAACGCAAGTAGAGCAGTTCTTC
many,TRBV20-1,-,TRBJ1-2,CSARSGTLGGYTF,TGCAGTGCTCGCTCCGGGACCCTAGGGGGCTACACCTTC
few,TRBV7-6,TRBD2,TRBJ2-2,CASSLAASGGTNTGELFF,TGTGCCAGCAGCTTAGCGGCTAGCGGGGGGACGAACACCGGGGAGCTGTTTTTT
many,TRBV18,-,TRBJ2-7,CASSSGTMIYEQYF,TGTGCCAGCTCTTCCGGGACAATGATCTACGAGCAGTACTTC
-,TRBV5-6,TRBD1,TRBJ2-5,CASNKDRIRETQYF,TGTGCCAGCAACAAGGACAGGATCCGCGAGACCCAGTACTTC
-,TRBV28,-,TRBJ2-2,CASSSGFWELFF,TGTGCCAGCAGTTCGGGGTTCTGGGAGCTGTTTTTT
-,TRBV12-3/TRBV12-4,-,TRBJ1-1,CASSLVPHTPEAFF,TGTGCCAGCAGTTTAGTCCCACATACCCCTGAAGCTTTCTTT
few,TRBV5-1,-,TRBJ2-4,CASSLEWPGLGAKNIQYF,TGCGCCAGCAGCTTAGAATGGCCCGGTCTTGGAGCCAAAAACATTCAGTACTTC
many,TRBV6-5,-,TRBJ1-2,CASSYSTANYGYTF,TGTGCCAGCAGTTACTCGACAGCTAACTATGGCTACACCTTC
few,TRBV7-8,-,TRBJ2-7,CASSTASYVEQYF,TGTGCCAGCAGCACAGCTTCCTATGTCGAGCAGTACTTC
few,TRBV7-9,-,TRBJ1-2,CASSSETGPQLGYTF,TGTGCCAGCAGCTCCGAGACAGGACCGCAATTAGGCTACACCTTC
many,TRBV19,TRBD1,TRBJ1-1,CASEGQGNTEAFF,TGTGCCAGTGAAGGACAGGGGAACACTGAAGCTTTCTTT
-,TRBV5-6,-,TRBJ2-3,CASSPFQRGFVDTQYF,TGTGCCAGCAGCCCTTTCCAGAGGGGGTTCGTAGATACGCAGTATTTT
many,TRBV7-2,TRBD1,TRBJ1-6,CASSPDRGQGNSPLHF,TGTGCCAGCAGCCCGGACAGGGGGCAGGGTAATTCACCCCTCCACTTT
many,TRBV30,TRBD1,TRBJ2-3,CAWSSGPPGTGPQYF,TGTGCCTGGAGTTCCGGCCCCCCCGGGACAGGTCCGCAGTATTTT
many,TRBV7-9,-,TRBJ2-7,CASSLAPAGFSYEQYF,TGTGCCAGCAGCTTAGCGCCGGCGGGTTTCTCCTACGAGCAGTACTTC
many,TRBV4-1,TRBD2,TRBJ2-2,CASKTERGKDGELFF,TGCGCCAGCAAAACTGAGCGGGGGAAAGACGGGGAGCTGTTTTTT
many,TRBV3-1,-,TRBJ1-2,CASRDQNSLYTF,TGTGCCAGCAGGGATCAGAACAGCCTCTACACCTTC
-,TRBV4-2,TRBD1,TRBJ1-6,CASSQESRGQSLAPLHF,TGTGCCAGCAGCCAAGAGAGCAGGGGGCAGAGTTTGGCACCCCTCCACTTT
few,TRBV9,TRBD1,TRBJ1-2,CASRGSYGYTF,TGTGCCTCCAGGGGGTCCTATGGCTACACCTTC
many,TRBV11-2,-,TRBJ1-2,CASSRDNYGYTF,TGTGCCAGCAGCCGAGATAATTATGGCTACACCTTC
many,TRBV7-9,-,TRBJ2-3,CASSLRDTQYF,TGTGCCAGCAGCTTGAGAGATACGCAGTATTTT
-,TRBV27,TRBD1,TRBJ2-1,CASSPEGQLYYNEQFF,TGTGCCAGCAGTCCCGAGGGACAGTTGTACTACAATGAGCAGTTCTTC
many,TRBV7-9,TRBD1,TRBJ1-2,CASSSDRGNYGYTF,TGTGCCAGCAGCTCAGACAGGGGAAACTATGGCTACACCTTC
-,TRBV6-5,-,TRBJ2-2,CASNSYRVDGTGELFF,TGTGCCAGCAACAGTTATAGAGTGGATGGCACCGGGGAGCTGTTTTTT